This record looks at one T cell receptor beta chain sequence and its context. Which antigen it targets is not known. Per-base qualities were not stored, and no clone one base away is much larger. The data were obtained in a study of human T cells and chemical hapten exposure (dated by TCRdb to about 2021). For context, the study as a whole: For sensitization, 2% DPC in acetone was applied to a roughly 2 cm by roughly 2 cm area of upper inner arm skin. Patients additionally received weekly therapeutic DPC doses to the scalp throughout the approximately 22-week study period. Patch testing on the upper back used Finn chambers containing 0.01% DPC, with scoring done after 6 days according to International Contact Dermatitis Research Group standards. The patient cohort, mostly female, included alopecia areata with under or over 50% scalp involvement, alopecia totalis and alopecia universalis. Libraries were combined into a pool for sequencing, and differences in TCR yield between samples came mainly from small differences in library volumes within the pool. This study followed changes in the peripheral blood TCR repertoire in vivo during primary and secondary sensitization of alopecia patients to the hapten diphenylcyclopropenone (DPC). Blood samples were taken from patients before sensitization (week 0) and at 2, 6 and about 24 weeks after DPC sensitization. Roughly 30 alopecia patients provided blood for TCR sequencing at one to four time points (pre-sensitization, 2, 6 and 24 weeks). Results and caveats for the whole study, not just this receptor: DPC sensitization did not change how many TCRs were above 1 in 1000 frequency, and no evidence was found of alterations in global repertoire structure. A positive correlation was found between the number of PT1 expanded TCRs and patch test score, with significance reached at thresholds 8, 16 and 32 but not 4. Significantly more large CDR3 similarity clusters were formed by expanded TCRs than by pre-sensitization or healthy control sets, consistent with antigen-driven responses. Because every patient had alopecia, a presumed autoimmune disease, the patients' immune response might differ from that of healthy individuals. Repeated subsampling changed both the strength of the expansion versus patch-test correlation and the threshold at which that correlation became significant.

The library was produced with RACE. TCRdb records NextSeq 500 as the sequencer. During library preparation, unique molecular identifiers were attached to individual cDNA molecules so that TCRs could be counted in a quantitative, reproducible way. For every blood RNA sample, sequencing covered both the TCR alpha and TCR beta chains. The original methods were these. A median of roughly 98,000 TCRs per sample was observed, with a range of 23,224 to 690,600. The Decombinator software suite was used to annotate V, J and CDR3 in the TCR reads. For the PS versus PT1 abundance plots, all samples were subsampled to the same number of TCRs (28,000). Expanded TCRs were defined as absent before sensitization and observed at least eight times at the 2-week time point. The raw public data were reprocessed by TCRdb itself: fastp quality trimming at Q25, MiXCR clonotype calling, in-frame beta chains only. Every CDR3 protein is listed once, alongside the most common genes and DNA of its rows. These V and J calls derive from TCRdb rather than the authors' analysis. The sample yields around 99,000 distinct CDR3 sequences; around 12% were counted once. The ten largest clones take up around 2.2% of the sample.

The time point label, read with the paper, signifies: patch test 1, 2 weeks after DPC sensitization. The treatment or condition label here, explained by the study, means: therapeutic diphenylcyclopropenone sensitization with weekly scalp DPC. At each patch-test visit, blood was drawn before the patch test was applied. To be eligible, patients had to be aged 18 to 70, diagnosed with alopecia and judged suitable for DPC therapy, while pregnant patients were excluded. Unfractionated whole blood was collected in Tempus Blood RNA tubes, and total RNA was extracted from that blood. The germline ends are 16 bases apart after V is trimmed by 5 bases and J by 2 bases. The CDR3 spans 16 residues, from the cysteine through the phenylalanine. The sequence is cut down to CDR3 DNA, 48 bases in frame from base 1. The germline V gene (reference sequence) yields MNHEY for CDR1 and SMNVEV for CDR2.

The sequence was collected from a woman between 35 and 50 years old with alopecia areata. Some clones in this sample may be carry-over from other donors' samples. The chain joins TRBV27 to TRBJ1-5; tentative D gene TRBD1, with 5 bases matching. Sequenced material: whole blood, taken in connection with sensitization to the hapten diphenylcyclopropenone (DPC). The DNA sequence is given as TGTGCCAGCAGTCCTCGCCAGGGCCTGGGCAATCAGCCCCAGCATTTT. Its translation reads: CASSPRQGLGNQPQHF.